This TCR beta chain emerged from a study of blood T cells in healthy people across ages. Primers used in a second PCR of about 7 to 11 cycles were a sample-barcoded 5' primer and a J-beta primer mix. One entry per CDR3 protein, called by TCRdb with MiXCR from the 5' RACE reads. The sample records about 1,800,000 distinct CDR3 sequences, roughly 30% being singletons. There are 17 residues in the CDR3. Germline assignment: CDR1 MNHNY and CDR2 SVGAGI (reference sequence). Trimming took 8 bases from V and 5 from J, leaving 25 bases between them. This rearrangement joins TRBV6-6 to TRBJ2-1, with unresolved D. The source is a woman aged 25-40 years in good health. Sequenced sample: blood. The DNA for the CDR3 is TGTGCCAGCCGACCTATGGGCAAGGCTAAACCCGACAATGAGCAGTTCTTC. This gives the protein CASRPMGKAKPDNEQFF.